Shown below are 2 T cell receptor beta chains from a single sample sequenced in a study of OX40 agonist ivuxolimab in advanced cancers. Libraries were prepared by immunoSEQ multiplex PCR; TCRdb keeps only in-frame clonotypes and omits some of them. The sample has about 66,000 clones; around 83% are singletons. The sample consisted of CD4+ or CD8+ T cells sorted from blood, taken in a trial of the OX40 agonist ivuxolimab. All receptors derive from an adult with an advanced solid tumor such as melanoma, head and neck, liver or kidney cancer.

This clone was counted only a few times. DNA of the CDR3: TGTGCCAGCATCCGGGGGGAGGGCAATGAGCAGTTCTTC. Translated: CASIRGEGNEQFF. The rearrangement links TRBV2 to TRBJ2-1; 7 bases map to TRBD2. Germline-derived CDR1 and CDR2 are SNHLY and FYNNEI. The CDR3 extends over 13 amino acids. With 7 bases clipped from V and 6 bases from J, the junction kept 6 bases outside the gene matches. The whole variable domain, remainder taken from reference TRBV2 and TRBJ2-1, is EPEVTQTPSHQVTQMGQEVILRCVPISNHLYFYWYRQILGQKVEFLVSFYNNEISEKSEIFDDQFSVERPDGSNFTLKIRSTKLEDSAMYFCASIRGEGNEQFFGPGTRLTVL.

V usage is TRBV7-3 and J usage is TRBJ2-1, with TRBD2 matching over 12 bases. CDR3 size: 16 residues. J gave up 7 bases and V 5 bases, and 9 bases lay outside the gene matches. CDR1 SGHTA and CDR2 FQGTGA come from the germline V gene. CDR3 protein: CASSPRTSGMKNEQFF. The CDR3 DNA reads TGTGCCAGCAGCCCGAGGACTAGCGGGATGAAAAATGAGCAGTTCTTC.